What follows are 6 T cell receptor beta chains derived from one specimen sequenced in a study of vaccination and CD4 T cells after COVID-19. Antigen specificity for these receptors is unknown. Treatment here: roughly ten-day PBMC culture with coronavirus spike peptide pools or control peptides (ViraFEST assay). The Oncomine TCR Beta short-read assay generated sequence data from the DNA of cultured CD4+ T cells. One entry per CDR3 protein results from TCRdb running MiXCR on the PCR reads. The sample carries roughly 4,000 distinct CDR3 sequences, about 50% recorded once. The specimen was CD4+ T cells from blood, cultured in vitro. The receptors derive from a human donor who had recovered from COVID-19.

This clonotype was seen more than once but under ten times. The chain joins TRBV6-1 to TRBJ1-6; 8 positions agree with TRBD1. The CDR3 has 12 residues. CDR1 is MNHNS, CDR2 SASEGT, per germline. V shed 11 bases, J shed 7 bases, and the junction held 4 bases outside the gene matches. In DNA form, the CDR3 reads TGTGCCGGAACAGGGGGGAATTCACCCCTCCACTTT. This gives the protein CAGTGGNSPLHF.

V usage is TRBV7-8 and J usage is TRBJ1-1, with D unresolved. The V gene's germline CDR1 is SGHVS and CDR2 FQNEAQ. The CDR3 extends over 14 amino acids. Trimming pared 5 bases from V and 2 bases from J, leaving 12 bases between. CDR3 sequence: CASSPVRSNTEAFF. CDR3 coding DNA: TGTGCCAGCAGCCCAGTGAGGTCAAACACTGAAGCTTTCTTT.

This clonotype was observed a handful of times. This sequence joins TRBV7-3 and TRBJ2-5; D remains unclear. This CDR3 region has 13 residues. V lost 5 bases and J lost 4, with 11 bases in between. The germline CDR1 and CDR2 sequences are SGHTA and FQGTGA. For the CDR3, the DNA is TGTGCCAGCAGCCGAACCGGTCGAGAGACCCAGTACTTC. Translation gives CASSRTGRETQYF.

The chain recombines TRBV12-1 with TRBJ2-3; no DNA check was done on the table's D call, TRBD2. TRBV12-1 is labeled a pseudogene. The CDR3 is 16 residues long. The CDR3 loop reads CASSRGTSGRGPTQYF. CDR3 nucleotides: TGTGCCAGCAGCCGGGGGACTAGCGGGAGAGGTCCAACGCAGTATTTT.

This clonotype showed up just a few times. The chain joins TRBV15 to TRBJ1-6, with D possibly matching TRBD1 (5 bases). With 0 bases removed from V and 4 bases from J, the gap between germline ends came to 7 bases. From germline, CDR1 is LNHNV and CDR2 YYDKDF (reference sequence). The CDR3 runs 15 residues. The chain's CDR3 is CATSRDRDYNSPLHF. The CDR3 DNA is TGTGCCACCAGCAGAGACAGGGATTATAATTCACCCCTCCACTTT.

The rearrangement uses TRBV5-1 and TRBJ1-6, with D unresolved. V lost 4 bases and J 11 bases, leaving 16 bases between the germline ends. The CDR3 length is 14 residues. The germline V gene has CDR1 SGHRS and CDR2 YFSETQ. This chain's CDR3 is CASSEQQPYTPLHF. In DNA, the CDR3 is TGCGCCAGCAGCGAGCAACAGCCCTATACACCCCTCCACTTT.